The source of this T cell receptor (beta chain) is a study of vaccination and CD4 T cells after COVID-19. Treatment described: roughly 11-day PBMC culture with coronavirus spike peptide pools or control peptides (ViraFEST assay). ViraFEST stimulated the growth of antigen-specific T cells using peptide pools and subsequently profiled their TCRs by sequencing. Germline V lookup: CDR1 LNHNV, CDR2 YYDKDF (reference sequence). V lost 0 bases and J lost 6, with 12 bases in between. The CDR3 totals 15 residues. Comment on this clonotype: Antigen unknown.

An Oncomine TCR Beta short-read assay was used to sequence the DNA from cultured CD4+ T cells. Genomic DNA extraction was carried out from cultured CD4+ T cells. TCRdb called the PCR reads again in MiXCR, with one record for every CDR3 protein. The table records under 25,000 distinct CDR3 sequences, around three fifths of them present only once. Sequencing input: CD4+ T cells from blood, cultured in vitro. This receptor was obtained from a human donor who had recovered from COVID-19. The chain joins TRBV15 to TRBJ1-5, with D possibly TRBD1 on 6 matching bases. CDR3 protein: CATSRDRTGSQPQHF. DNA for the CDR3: TGTGCCACCAGCAGAGATCGCACAGGGAGTCAGCCCCAGCATTTT. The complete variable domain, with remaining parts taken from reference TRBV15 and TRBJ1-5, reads DAMVIQNPRYQVTQFGKPVTLSCSQTLNHNVMYWYQQKSSQAPKLLFHYYDKDFNNEADTPDNFQSRRPNTSFCFLDIRSPGLGDTAMYLCATSRDRTGSQPQHFGDGTRLSIL.